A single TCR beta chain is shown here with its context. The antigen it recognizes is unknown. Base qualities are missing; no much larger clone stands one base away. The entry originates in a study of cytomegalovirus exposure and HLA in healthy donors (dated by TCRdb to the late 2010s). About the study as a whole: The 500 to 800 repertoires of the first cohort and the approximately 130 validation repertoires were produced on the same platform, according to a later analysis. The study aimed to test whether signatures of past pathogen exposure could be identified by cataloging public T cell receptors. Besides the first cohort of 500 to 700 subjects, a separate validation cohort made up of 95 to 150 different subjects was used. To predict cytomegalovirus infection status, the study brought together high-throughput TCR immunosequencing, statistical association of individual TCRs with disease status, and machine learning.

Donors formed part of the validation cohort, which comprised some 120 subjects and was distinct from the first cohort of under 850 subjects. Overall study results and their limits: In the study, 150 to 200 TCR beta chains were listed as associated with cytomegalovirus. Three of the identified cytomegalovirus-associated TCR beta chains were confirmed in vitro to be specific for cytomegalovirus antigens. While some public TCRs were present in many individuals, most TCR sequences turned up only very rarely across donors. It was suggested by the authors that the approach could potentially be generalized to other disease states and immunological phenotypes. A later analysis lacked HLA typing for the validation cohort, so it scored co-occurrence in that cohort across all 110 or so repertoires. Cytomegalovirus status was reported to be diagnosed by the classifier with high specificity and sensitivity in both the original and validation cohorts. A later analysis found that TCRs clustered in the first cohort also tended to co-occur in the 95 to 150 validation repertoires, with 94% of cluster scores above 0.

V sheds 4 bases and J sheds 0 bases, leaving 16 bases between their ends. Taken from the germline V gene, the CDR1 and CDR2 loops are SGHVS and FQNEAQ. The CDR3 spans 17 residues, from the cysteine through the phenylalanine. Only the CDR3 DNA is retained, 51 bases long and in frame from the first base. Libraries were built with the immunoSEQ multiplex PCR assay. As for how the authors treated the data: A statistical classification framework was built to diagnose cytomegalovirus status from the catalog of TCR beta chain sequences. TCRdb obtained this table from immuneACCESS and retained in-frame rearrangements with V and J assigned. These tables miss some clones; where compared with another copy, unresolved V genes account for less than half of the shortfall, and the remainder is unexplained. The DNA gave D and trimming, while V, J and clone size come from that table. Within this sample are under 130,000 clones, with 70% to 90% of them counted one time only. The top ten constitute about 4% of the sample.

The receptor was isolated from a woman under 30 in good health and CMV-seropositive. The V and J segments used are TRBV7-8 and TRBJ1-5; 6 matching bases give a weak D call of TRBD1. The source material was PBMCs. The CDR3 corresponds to CASSSDRFQDSNQPQHF. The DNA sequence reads TGTGCCAGCAGCTCGGACAGATTTCAAGATAGCAATCAGCCCCAGCATTTT.